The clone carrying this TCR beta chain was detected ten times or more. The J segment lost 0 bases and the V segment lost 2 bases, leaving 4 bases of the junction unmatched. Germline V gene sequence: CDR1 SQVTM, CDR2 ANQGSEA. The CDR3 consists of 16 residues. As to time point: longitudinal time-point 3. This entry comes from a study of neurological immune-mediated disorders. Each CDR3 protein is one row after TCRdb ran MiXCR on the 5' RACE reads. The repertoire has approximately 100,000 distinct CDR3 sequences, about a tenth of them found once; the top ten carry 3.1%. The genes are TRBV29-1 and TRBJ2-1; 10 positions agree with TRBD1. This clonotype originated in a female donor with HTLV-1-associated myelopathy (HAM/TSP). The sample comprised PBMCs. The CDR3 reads CSVEYGTGASYNEQFF. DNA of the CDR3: TGCAGCGTTGAATACGGGACAGGGGCCTCCTACAATGAGCAGTTCTTC.